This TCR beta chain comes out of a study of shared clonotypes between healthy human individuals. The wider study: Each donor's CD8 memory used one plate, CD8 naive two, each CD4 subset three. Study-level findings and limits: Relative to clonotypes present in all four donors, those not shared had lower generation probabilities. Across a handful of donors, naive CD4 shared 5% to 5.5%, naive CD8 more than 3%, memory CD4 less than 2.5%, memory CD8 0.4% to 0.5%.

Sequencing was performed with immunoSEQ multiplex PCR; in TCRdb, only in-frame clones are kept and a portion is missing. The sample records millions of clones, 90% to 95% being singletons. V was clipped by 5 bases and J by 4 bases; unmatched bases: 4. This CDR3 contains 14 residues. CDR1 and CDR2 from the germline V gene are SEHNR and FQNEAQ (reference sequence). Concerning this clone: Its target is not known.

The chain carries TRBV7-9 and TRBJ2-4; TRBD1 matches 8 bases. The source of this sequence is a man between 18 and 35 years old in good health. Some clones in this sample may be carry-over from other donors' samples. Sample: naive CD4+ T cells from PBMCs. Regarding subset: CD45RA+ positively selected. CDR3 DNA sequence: TGTGCCAGCAGCCTGGACAGGGCAAAAAACATTCAGTACTTC. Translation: CASSLDRAKNIQYF.